The 22 T cell receptor beta chains reported below all come from one sample, sequenced in a study of regulatory T cells in long-lasting Graves disease. Arm-PCR of CDR3 regions and iRepertoire HTBI primers were used to build TCR beta libraries. TCRdb re-called the multiplex PCR reads with MiXCR, one entry per CDR3 protein. The sample holds approximately 490,000 distinct CDR3 sequences, around 15% seen once. The time point is: newly diagnosed GD, antithyroid drugs for less than 3 months. Construction of the TCR library relied on RNA isolated from PBMCs. This sample was also put to use in a study of T cells in Graves' hyperthyroidism and ophthalmopathy.

This specimen consisted of peripheral blood mononuclear cells (PBMCs), obtained at new diagnosis, from a patient treated with antithyroid drugs. Every receptor here comes from a man between 35 and 55 years old with Graves disease.

This chain connects TRBV7-9 to TRBJ2-3; D uncertain. Germline V gene lookup returns CDR1 SEHNR and CDR2 FQNEAQ (reference sequence). This CDR3 is built from 12 residues. Trimming stripped 7 bases from V and 3 bases from J, with 8 bases between. CDR3 DNA sequence: TGTGCCAGCAACCCACAGACAGATACGCAGTATTTT. Encoded protein: CASNPQTDTQYF.

This clonotype was detected ten times or more. This chain uses TRBV20-1 with TRBJ2-1; 10 nucleotides align to TRBD1. Germline CDR1 DFQATT, CDR2 SNEGSKA (reference sequence). V trimming: 1 base; J trimming: 2 bases; junction bases outside the gene matches: 5. CDR3 length: 16 amino acids. The CDR3 nucleotides are TGCAGTGCTAGAGCCCTCGACAGGGGGCCCTACAATGAGCAGTTCTTC. Translating it yields CSARALDRGPYNEQFF.

V and J are TRBV7-9 and TRBJ2-2; the D gene is possibly TRBD1 (6 bases). Trimming took off 5 bases at V and 5 bases at J, with 15 bases between the two ends. The CDR3 length is 15 residues. The germline V gene has CDR1 SEHNR and CDR2 FQNEAQ (reference sequence). This chain's CDR3 is CASSEQGMVTGELFF. The CDR3 bases are TGTGCCAGCAGCGAACAGGGTATGGTGACCGGGGAGCTGTTTTTT.

A few counts support this clonotype. CDR3 in DNA: TGCAGTGCTAGTGCCCCCGGGAAGCGTAAACCCGATACGCAGTATTTT. It specifies CSASAPGKRKPDTQYF. This chain uses TRBV20-1 with TRBJ2-3, with D possibly TRBD2 on 5 matching bases. Germline V gene lookup returns CDR1 DFQATT and CDR2 SNEGSKA (reference sequence). The CDR3 is 16 amino acids. The V and J ends lost 3 bases and 6 bases respectively, with 22 bases between them.

Remarks on this clonotype: The conserved final phenylalanine or tryptophan is absent from the CDR3, which likely points to a read error. The chain joins TRBV15 to TRBJ2-7; D remains unclear. V lost 0 bases to trimming and J lost 6 bases, with 9 bases between them. The V gene's germline CDR1 is LNHNV and CDR2 YYDKDF (reference sequence). The CDR3 length is 13 residues. CDR3 region: CATSRDTWTEQYL. As DNA, the CDR3 is TGTGCCACCAGCAGAGATACATGGACCGAGCAGTACCTC.

The rearrangement links TRBV30 to TRBJ1-5; the match to TRBD1 covers 7 bases. The CDR3 contains 15 residues. The V gene's germline CDR1 is GTSNPN and CDR2 SVGIG (reference sequence). J gave up 4 bases and V 0 bases, and 6 bases lay outside the gene matches. This CDR3 reads CAWSVPWTGNQPQHF. The CDR3 DNA follows: TGTGCCTGGAGTGTACCGTGGACAGGTAATCAGCCCCAGCATTTT.

In this sample, this clonotype turned up many times. The rearrangement uses TRBV28 and TRBJ1-1; no definite D call. V was pared by 6 bases and J by 3 bases, with 5 bases between. The CDR3 has 11 amino acids. Germline CDR1 MDHEN, CDR2 SYDVKM. The CDR3 loop reads CASRSDTEAFF. CDR3 DNA: TGTGCCAGCAGGAGTGACACTGAAGCTTTCTTT.

This clonotype was detected ten times or more. This chain connects TRBV7-2 to TRBJ2-3; 8 bases map to TRBD2. Unmatched junction bases numbered 3, after V lost 1 base and J lost 0 bases. The CDR3 extends over 16 amino acids. Germline V gives CDR1 SGHTA, CDR2 FQGNSA. CDR3 protein: CASSLGAGASTDTQYF. CDR3 nucleotides: TGTGCCAGCAGCTTAGGAGCGGGGGCGAGCACAGATACGCAGTATTTT.

There are many counts of this clonotype. The rearrangement uses TRBV20-1 and TRBJ2-5; the D gene is possibly TRBD2 (7 bases). The germline CDR1 and CDR2 sequences are DFQATT and SNEGSKA (reference sequence). Trimming left V 0 bases short and J 4 bases short, with 12 bases between. The CDR3 covers 14 residues. In DNA, the CDR3 is TGCAGTGCTAGAGATCGGGGAGGGGGAGAGACCCAGTACTTC. Its protein product is CSARDRGGGETQYF.

This clonotype was seen more than once but under ten times. The CDR3 here is CASSPNGQGQPQHF. CDR3 in DNA: TGTGCCAGCAGTCCCAACGGACAGGGACAGCCCCAGCATTTT. The chain carries TRBV28 and TRBJ1-5, with 8 bases lining up with TRBD1. The V gene end was trimmed by 5 bases and the J gene end by 7 bases; junction bases not matched to a gene: 7. This CDR3 comprises 14 residues. Germline CDR1 is MDHEN and CDR2 is SYDVKM.

This clonotype was counted between two and nine times. The J gene is TRBJ1-4, the V gene TRBV10-3; 9 bases are a match to TRBD1. The CDR3 consists of 15 residues. V trimming: 0 bases; J trimming: 8 bases; junction bases outside the gene matches: 4. Germline V gene sequence: CDR1 ENHRY, CDR2 SYGVKD. The CDR3 region has the DNA TGTGCCATCAGTGAGTCGGGGACAGGGTCGGAAAAACTGTTTTTT. Amino acids: CAISESGTGSEKLFF.

This chain uses TRBV2 with TRBJ2-3, with TRBD2 matching 10 bases. Germline V lookup: CDR1 SNHLY, CDR2 FYNNEI. There are 14 residues in the CDR3. J lost 5 bases, V lost 9 bases, and 8 bases had no gene match. CDR3 DNA sequence: TGTGCCAGTTCTAGCGGGAGCTGGATAGATACGCAGTATTTT. Protein: CASSSGSWIDTQYF.

In its sample, this clonotype was seen a few times. The chain employs TRBV30 and TRBJ2-5, with D perhaps given as TRBD1 or TRBD2 (6 bases each). This CDR3 has 13 amino acids. The germline CDR1 and CDR2 sequences are GTSNPN and SVGIG (reference sequence). V lost 3 bases, J lost 1 base, and 9 bases lay in between. CDR3 sequence reads: CAWSGGFQETQYF. The CDR3 DNA is TGTGCCTGGAGCGGGGGCTTCCAAGAGACCCAGTACTTC.

This clonotype came up many times. The chain carries TRBV2 and TRBJ2-3, with D perhaps matching TRBD1 (6 bases). Between the trimmed V and J ends, which lost 4 bases and 5 bases, there was a span of 10 bases. The CDR3 is 13 amino acids. Germline V lookup: CDR1 SNHLY, CDR2 FYNNEI. The CDR3 loop reads CASSGQGIDTQYF. Written as DNA, the CDR3 is TGTGCCAGCAGTGGTCAGGGGATAGATACGCAGTATTTT.

This clonotype was counted at least ten times. The chain joins TRBV13 to TRBJ1-2; TRBD1 aligns across 7 bases. Looked up from germline, CDR1 is PRHDT and CDR2 is FYEKMQ (reference sequence). The CDR3 has 14 amino acids. The ends lost 2 bases at V and 4 bases at J; junction bases unmatched: 4. CDR3 region: CASSLRGLSYGYTF. CDR3 in DNA: TGTGCCAGCAGCTTAAGGGGGCTTTCCTATGGCTACACCTTC.

The V call is TRBV5-1, the J call TRBJ2-5, with 12 positions matching TRBD2. CDR3 length: 16 amino acids. Germline-derived CDR1 and CDR2 are SGHRS and YFSETQ. Losses at the gene ends were 4 bases for V and 1 base for J; bases not matched to a gene: 5. CDR3 in DNA: TGCGCCAGCAGCCCTAGGACTAGCGGGGCCCAAGAGACCCAGTACTTC. Its translation is CASSPRTSGAQETQYF.

This clonotype was detected ten times or more. The chain uses TRBV19 and TRBJ2-4; D gene unclear. Looked up from germline, CDR1 is LNHDA and CDR2 is SQIVND (reference sequence). The CDR3 is made up of 12 amino acids. V lost 4 bases to trimming and J lost 3 bases, with 4 bases between them. CDR3 in amino acids: CASSRGKNIQYF. In nucleotides, the CDR3 is TGTGCCAGTAGTAGGGGCAAAAACATTCAGTACTTC.

This clonotype was recorded many times. The chain employs TRBV28 and TRBJ2-7; 8 bases align to TRBD1. There are 15 residues in the CDR3. The J segment lost 2 bases and the V segment lost 6 bases, leaving 9 bases of the junction unmatched. Germline V CDR1 and CDR2: MDHEN, SYDVKM. CDR3 sequence: CASSSAGQVAYEQYF. The DNA of the CDR3 is TGTGCCAGCAGCTCGGCGGGACAGGTTGCCTACGAGCAGTACTTC.

This clonotype was observed many times. The rearrangement links TRBV20-1 to TRBJ2-7; the match to TRBD1 covers 9 bases. V dropped 2 bases and J dropped 2; count of bases not matched to a gene: 4. Looked up from germline, CDR1 is DFQATT and CDR2 is SNEGSKA (reference sequence). The CDR3 is made up of 14 amino acids. As DNA, the CDR3 is TGCAGTGCTAGACACCGGGACAGGGCCTACGAGCAGTACTTC. Translation gives CSARHRDRAYEQYF.

Only a few counts were recorded for this clonotype. This chain connects TRBV20-1 to TRBJ2-3; 10 bases are shared with TRBD2. V was clipped by 3 bases and J by 4 bases; unmatched bases: 7. Germline-derived CDR1 and CDR2 are DFQATT and SNEGSKA (reference sequence). The CDR3 contains 15 residues. The CDR3 region has the DNA TGCAGTGCTAGGGACAGCGGGAGGGCGGCAGATACGCAGTATTTT. Translation gives CSARDSGRAADTQYF.

With regard to this clonotype: A much larger clone differs from this one at a single base, so this may be a read error. The rearrangement joins TRBV9 to TRBJ1-2; D may be TRBD1 (5 bases). Germline V lookup: CDR1 SGDLS, CDR2 YYNGEE. The CDR3 length is 15 residues. The CDR3 DNA follows: TGTACCAGCAGCGTCGGGACCGGAGCTAACTATGGCTACACCTTC. Protein product: CTSSVGTGANYGYTF.

At least ten counts were recorded for this clonotype. The chain links TRBV6-5 to TRBJ2-5; possibly TRBD1 for D (6 bases). The CDR3 extends over 15 amino acids. The germline V gene encodes CDR1 MNHEY and CDR2 SVGAGI. Trimming removed 0 bases from V and 2 bases from J, with 10 bases in between. The CDR3 sequence: CASSYSGTSQETQYF. DNA of the CDR3: TGTGCCAGCAGTTACTCGGGGACATCACAAGAGACCCAGTACTTC.